This T cell receptor beta chain derives from a study of shared T cell receptors in the human thymus. Some clones are missing from TCRdb's copy, which holds only in-frame ones; the method was immunoSEQ multiplex PCR. The sample includes 720,000 or so clones, 70% to 90% of them seen just once. Germline CDR1 and CDR2: SNHLY and FYNNEI. The V gene lost 1 base and the J gene lost 5 bases, with 12 bases spanning the gap. The CDR3 has 15 amino acids. The same specimen was also included in a second study, on human thymus T cells. That report notes: Among the donors, all were healthy Finnish infants having corrective surgery for congenital heart defects. Resections were taken during corrective heart surgery, and the thymus tissue came from these. Thymic and blood repertoires appeared to display a bias in their usage of V and J genes. Thymic repertoires from unrelated individuals overlapped highly, related research reported.

The chain links TRBV2 to TRBJ2-1; no definite D call. Sequenced sample: thymocytes. The clonotype comes from a girl under three years old with a congenital heart defect. In DNA form, the CDR3 reads TGTGCCAGCAGTGAAGGGGCAGGAATAGACAATGAGCAGTTCTTC. This codes for CASSEGAGIDNEQFF.